This T cell receptor (beta chain) derives from a study of shared clonotypes between healthy human individuals. Overall study results and limits: Sequencing depth was predicted to influence how clonotypes are shared among donors.

V gave up 3 bases and J gave up 2 bases, with 8 bases separating them. Germline V gives CDR1 MNHEY, CDR2 SVGAGI. The CDR3 runs to 14 residues. Naive CD8 populations comprised CD45RO-negative cells positively selected for CCR7, excluding terminally differentiated effector memory CD45RA+ cells. Assay: immunoSEQ multiplex PCR; the TCRdb copy retains only in-frame clones and omits some. The sample includes about 2.1 million clones, around 93% seen only once; the top ten take about 1.6%. Of note for this clone: Its antigen is unknown.

This receptor was taken from a young man in good health. Some clones in this sample may be carry-over from other donors' samples. The sequenced material came from naive CD8+ T cells from PBMCs. This chain joins TRBV6-5 and TRBJ1-5; D not resolved. The CDR3 region is CASSYKWGNQPQHF. The CDR3 DNA sequence: TGTGCCAGCAGTTATAAGTGGGGCAATCAGCCCCAGCATTTT.